A single sample is the source of the 22 T cell receptor beta chains below, sequenced in a study of T cell repertoires in MIS-A myocarditis (dated by TCRdb to between 2020 and 2023). Libraries were built with the immunoSEQ multiplex PCR assay. TCRdb retrieved this table from immuneACCESS and kept in-frame rearrangements only. Not all clones are present; in checked studies, unresolved V genes account for under half, and no reason is known for the remainder. Present in this sample are 6,500 to 7,500 clones, under 85% of which were seen just once. In total, the top ten clones hold roughly 19% of the sample. The specimen was right inferior lung lobe tissue obtained at autopsy. Every receptor here comes from a man in his late teens or twenties with fulminant myocarditis from multisystem inflammatory syndrome in adults (MIS-A) after COVID-19.

The chain carries TRBV3-1 (or the pseudogene TRBV3-2) and TRBJ2-7; a weak D match, TRBD1 (6 bases). The germline V gene has CDR1 LGHDT and CDR2 YNNKEL (reference sequence). Between the trimmed V and J ends, which lost 1 base and 6 bases, there was a span of 10 bases. This CDR3 is built from 13 residues. CDR3 nucleotide sequence: TGTGCCAGCAGCCAAGTACAGGGTTCCGAGCAGTACTTC. Its protein product is CASSQVQGSEQYF.

The rearrangement uses TRBV7-8 and TRBJ1-1; D gene unclear. CDR1 and CDR2 from the germline V gene are SGHVS and FQNEAQ. The ends were cut back, 5 bases at V and 1 base at J, with 8 bases in the middle. The CDR3 has 13 amino acids. CDR3 sequence: CASSPLTNTEAFF. CDR3 DNA: TGTGCCAGCAGCCCCCTAACGAACACTGAAGCTTTCTTT.

V gene TRBV6-9 combines with J gene TRBJ2-4; D is ambiguous. The germline V and J ends were trimmed by 5 bases and 1 base, with 24 bases remaining between them. The CDR3 contains 19 residues. In germline, CDR1 is MNHGY, CDR2 SVAAGI. The CDR3 DNA reads TGTGCCAGCAGTCCGAGGCCCTCACCTCGTGCTCCGGCCAAAAACATTCAGTACTTC. Protein product: CASSPRPSPRAPAKNIQYF.

V is TRBV4-1 and J is TRBJ2-1, with 9 bases lining up with TRBD2. The CDR3 loop spans 15 amino acids. Germline values: CDR1 MGHRA, CDR2 YSYEKL. The V and J ends lost 4 bases and 8 bases, in that order; junction bases with no gene match: 9. The CDR3 DNA reads as TGCGCCAGCAGCCCTATAGCGGGAGCCCGAGATGAGCAGTTCTTC. This translates into CASSPIAGARDEQFF.

This clone was seen just once. This CDR3 reads CASSLTDQPQHF. The DNA of the CDR3 is TGTGCCAGCAGTTTAACCGATCAGCCCCAGCATTTT. The rearrangement links TRBV12-3 or TRBV12-4 to TRBJ1-5; D unclear. The CDR3 is made up of 12 amino acids. Trimming took 2 bases from V and 5 from J, leaving 4 bases between them.

This clone appeared a few times. The chain uses TRBV6-2 or TRBV6-3 and TRBJ2-6; no firm D call. The V end was cut by 2 bases, the J end by 1 base, with 6 bases between. Germline V CDR1 and CDR2: MNHEY, SVGEGT. The CDR3 is 15 amino acids. The CDR3: CASSYTESGANVLTF. In DNA, the CDR3 is TGTGCCAGCAGTTACACGGAGTCTGGGGCCAACGTCCTGACTTTC.

The rearrangement links TRBV7-2 to TRBJ2-2; 7 bases map to TRBD1. Germline V gene sequence: CDR1 SGHTA, CDR2 FQGNSA. The V segment lost 8 bases and the J segment 1 base; nucleotides outside the gene matches: 7. The CDR3 extends over 15 amino acids. The CDR3 spells CASPGTAMNTGELFF. The CDR3 DNA reads as TGTGCCAGCCCCGGGACAGCTATGAACACCGGGGAGCTGTTTTTT.

This clone was recorded once. This sample also contains other DNA sequences that code for the same CDR3. The chain is built from TRBV9 and TRBJ1-3; D uncertain. The CDR3 covers 12 residues. The V gene's germline CDR1 is SGDLS and CDR2 YYNGEE. Trimming stripped 7 bases from V and 0 bases from J, with 5 bases between. This CDR3 is CASSVSGNTIYF. Written as DNA, the CDR3 is TGTGCCAGCTCCGTCTCTGGAAACACCATATATTTT. The variable domain in full, with the rest retrieved from reference TRBV9 and TRBJ1-3, is DSGVTQTPKHLITATGQRVTLRCSPRSGDLSVYWYQQSLDQGLQFLIQYYNGEERAKGNILERFSAQQFPDLHSELNLSSLELGDSALYFCASSVSGNTIYFGEGSWLTVV.

This rearrangement joins TRBV28 to TRBJ1-4; the match to TRBD1 covers 8 bases. Germline V gives CDR1 MDHEN, CDR2 SYDVKM. J was trimmed by 10 bases and V by 6 bases; bases with no gene match: 13. The CDR3 is 15 amino acids. The CDR3 loop is CASSLRGQATGKLFF. The CDR3 DNA reads as TGTGCCAGCAGCCTGAGGGGACAGGCAACTGGAAAACTGTTTTTT. The whole variable domain, remainder taken from reference TRBV28 and TRBJ1-4, is DVKVTQSSRYLVKRTGEKVFLECVQDMDHENMFWYRQDPGLGLRLIYFSYDVKMKEKGDIPEGYSVSREKKERFSLILESASTNQTSMYLCASSLRGQATGKLFFGSGTQLSVL.

This chain connects TRBV4-3 to TRBJ2-7; TRBD1 is a possible D gene (5 bases). Germline V lookup: CDR1 LGHNA, CDR2 YSLEER. Trimming took 0 bases from V and 1 from J, leaving 16 bases between them. The CDR3 spans 17 residues. CDR3 protein: CASSQDQETASSYEQYF. CDR3 DNA sequence: TGCGCCAGCAGCCAAGATCAAGAGACAGCGAGTTCCTACGAGCAGTACTTC.

The V gene is TRBV24-1, the J gene TRBJ2-3; TRBD2 matches at 8 bases. CDR1 and CDR2 (germline): KGHDR, SFDVKD. CDR3 length: 15 residues. Trimming removed 4 bases from V and 0 bases from J; junction bases left unmatched: 2. The DNA for the CDR3 is TGTGCCACCAGTGACCGGACTAGCAGCACAGATACGCAGTATTTT. Amino acids: CATSDRTSSTDTQYF.

The chain carries TRBV28 and TRBJ2-1, with 12 bases matching TRBD2. V was clipped by 3 bases and J by 2 bases; unmatched bases: 11. Germline values: CDR1 MDHEN, CDR2 SYDVKM. The CDR3 totals 19 residues. CDR3 region: CASSFGEGTSGLPYNEQFF. The DNA for the CDR3 is TGTGCCAGCAGTTTTGGGGAGGGGACTAGCGGGTTACCCTACAATGAGCAGTTCTTC.

The V and J genes are TRBV23-1 and TRBJ2-7; D possibly corresponds to TRBD1 (5 bases). TRBV23-1 is an ORF for which the function is uncertain. This CDR3 spans 14 amino acids. The V end was cut by 4 bases, the J end by 3 bases, with 13 bases between. CDR3 protein: CASSLNDSFYEQYF. As DNA, the CDR3 is TGCGCCAGCAGTCTCAACGACAGTTTCTACGAGCAGTACTTC.

The chain joins TRBV9 to TRBJ1-4, with D possibly TRBD1 on 5 matching bases. Trimming pared 10 bases from V and 8 bases from J, leaving 18 bases between. Per germline, CDR1 SGDLS and CDR2 YYNGEE. The CDR3 totals 13 residues. The CDR3 sequence: CASAGREGEKLFF. CDR3 bases: TGTGCCTCTGCCGGACGGGAGGGGGAAAAACTGTTTTTT.

The chain combines TRBV5-1 with TRBJ1-1; TRBD1 aligns across 9 bases. In germline, CDR1 is SGHRS, CDR2 YFSETQ. The CDR3 is made up of 14 amino acids. Germline trimming cut 3 bases from V and 1 base from J; bases unmatched to any gene: 1. Here the CDR3 DNA reads TGCGCCAGCAGCTCGGGACAGGGGAACACTGAAGCTTTCTTT. It codes for CASSSGQGNTEAFF. The full variable domain, completed using reference TRBV5-1 and TRBJ1-1, is KAGVTQTPRYLIKTRGQQVTLSCSPISGHRSVSWYQQTPGQGLQFLFEYFSETQRNKGNFPGRFSGRQFSNSRSEMNVSTLELGDSALYLCASSSGQGNTEAFFGQGTRLTVV.

The chain employs TRBV29-1 and TRBJ1-1, with 7 bases fitting TRBD1. The CDR3 is 13 residues long. Germline CDR1 and CDR2: SQVTM and ANQGSEA. With 7 bases clipped from V and 4 bases from J, the junction kept 9 bases outside the gene matches. CDR3 protein: CSGNRQGGTEAFF. In DNA form, the CDR3 reads TGCAGCGGCAATAGACAGGGAGGCACTGAAGCTTTCTTT.

V gene TRBV5-1 combines with J gene TRBJ2-7; the D is unclear. CDR1 is SGHRS and CDR2 is YFSETQ in the germline V gene. The ends were cut back, 2 bases at V and 4 bases at J, with 10 bases in the middle. The CDR3 extends over 13 amino acids. The CDR3 coding sequence is TGCGCCAGCAGCTTAGGTTCCGTTTACGAGCAGTACTTC. It yields the protein CASSLGSVYEQYF.

The chain has TRBV30 and TRBJ2-7; 9 nucleotides align to TRBD2. The germline V gene encodes CDR1 GTSNPN and CDR2 SVGIG (reference sequence). V shed 0 bases and J 6 bases; nucleotides not matched to a gene: 9. The CDR3 runs 15 residues. CDR3 nucleotide sequence: TGTGCCTGGAGTGTACTCGGCGGGAGGGCGTTCGAGCAGTACTTC. Protein product: CAWSVLGGRAFEQYF.

The chain links TRBV9 to TRBJ2-4, with D perhaps TRBD2 (6 bases). The germline CDR1 and CDR2 sequences are SGDLS and YYNGEE. Trimming left V 3 bases short and J 8 bases short, with 15 bases between. This CDR3 spans 14 amino acids. CDR3 in DNA: TGTGCCAGCAGCGGCGGGGCCGAAAGGGACATTCAGTACTTC. Translated, it gives CASSGGAERDIQYF.

The chain recombines TRBV11-2 with TRBJ2-2; D is unresolved. Trimming took off 1 base at V and 4 bases at J, with 13 bases between the two ends. From germline, CDR1 is SGHAT and CDR2 FQNNGV. There are 16 residues in the CDR3. The CDR3 DNA sequence: TGTGCCAGCAGCTTAGGGGCGTTTTCGAGCACCGGGGAGCTGTTTTTT. As protein: CASSLGAFSSTGELFF.

The table lists this clone with a count of one. This CDR3 reads CASSVDRNTEAFF. The CDR3 coding sequence is TGTGCCAGCAGTGTGGACCGAAACACTGAAGCTTTCTTT. V usage is TRBV6-4 and J usage is TRBJ1-1; D gene ambiguous. From germline, CDR1 is MRHNA and CDR2 SNTAGT. V was shortened by 4 bases and J by 2 bases, with 8 bases between the two germline ends. The CDR3 covers 13 residues.

The gene calls are TRBV20-1 and TRBJ2-5; D remains ambiguous. Trimming took 7 bases from V and 2 from J, leaving 8 bases between them. The CDR3 loop spans 11 amino acids. Per the germline V gene, CDR1 is DFQATT and CDR2 is SNEGSKA (reference sequence). This CDR3 reads CSVLEQETQYF. CDR3 DNA sequence: TGCAGTGTACTGGAGCAAGAGACCCAGTACTTC.